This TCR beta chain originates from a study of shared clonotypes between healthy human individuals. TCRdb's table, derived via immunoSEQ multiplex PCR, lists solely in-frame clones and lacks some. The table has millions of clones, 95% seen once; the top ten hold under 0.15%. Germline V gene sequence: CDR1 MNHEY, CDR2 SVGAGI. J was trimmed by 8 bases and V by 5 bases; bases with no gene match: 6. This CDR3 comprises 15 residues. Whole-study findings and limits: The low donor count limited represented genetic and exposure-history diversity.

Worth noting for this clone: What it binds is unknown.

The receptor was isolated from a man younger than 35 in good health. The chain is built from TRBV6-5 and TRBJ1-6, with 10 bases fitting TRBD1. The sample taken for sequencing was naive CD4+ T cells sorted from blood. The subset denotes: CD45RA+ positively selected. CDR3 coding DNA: TGTGCCAGCAGTACTAGTGACAGGGGGCATTCACCCCTCCACTTT. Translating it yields CASSTSDRGHSPLHF.